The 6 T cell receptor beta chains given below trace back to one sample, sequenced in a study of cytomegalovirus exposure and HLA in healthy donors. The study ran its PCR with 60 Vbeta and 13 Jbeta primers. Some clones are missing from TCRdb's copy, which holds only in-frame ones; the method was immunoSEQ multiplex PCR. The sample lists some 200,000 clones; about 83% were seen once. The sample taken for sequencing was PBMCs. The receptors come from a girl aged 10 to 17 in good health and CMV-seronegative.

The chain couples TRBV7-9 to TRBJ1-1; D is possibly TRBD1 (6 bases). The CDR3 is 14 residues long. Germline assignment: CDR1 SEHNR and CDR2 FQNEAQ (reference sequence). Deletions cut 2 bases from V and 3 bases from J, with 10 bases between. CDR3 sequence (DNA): TGTGCCAGCAGCTTAAGAGGGGGGGACACTGAAGCTTTCTTT. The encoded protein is CASSLRGGDTEAFF.

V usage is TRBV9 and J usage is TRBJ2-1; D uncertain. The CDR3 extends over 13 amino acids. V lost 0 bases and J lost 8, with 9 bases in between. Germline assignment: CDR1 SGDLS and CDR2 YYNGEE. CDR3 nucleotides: TGTGCCAGCAGCGTAGACAGAGTCGATGAGCAGTTCTTC. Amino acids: CASSVDRVDEQFF. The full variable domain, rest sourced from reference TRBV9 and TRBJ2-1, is DSGVTQTPKHLITATGQRVTLRCSPRSGDLSVYWYQQSLDQGLQFLIQYYNGEERAKGNILERFSAQQFPDLHSELNLSSLELGDSALYFCASSVDRVDEQFFGPGTRLTVL.

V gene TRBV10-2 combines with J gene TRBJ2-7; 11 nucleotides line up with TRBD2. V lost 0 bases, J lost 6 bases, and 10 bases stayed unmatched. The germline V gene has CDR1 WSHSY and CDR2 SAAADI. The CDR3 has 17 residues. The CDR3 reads CASSESPHATSGVEQYF. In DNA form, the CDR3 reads TGCGCCAGCAGTGAGTCGCCCCACGCGACTAGCGGGGTCGAGCAGTACTTC.

The CDR3 loop is CASSSGGGSDYGYTF. The CDR3 DNA is TGTGCCAGCAGTTCTGGGGGGGGTTCGGACTATGGCTACACCTTC. J is TRBJ1-2 and V is TRBV28; D might be TRBD1 (5 bases). CDR3 length: 15 amino acids. Germline CDR1 and CDR2: MDHEN and SYDVKM. Trimming took off 4 bases at V and 3 bases at J, with 15 bases between the two ends.

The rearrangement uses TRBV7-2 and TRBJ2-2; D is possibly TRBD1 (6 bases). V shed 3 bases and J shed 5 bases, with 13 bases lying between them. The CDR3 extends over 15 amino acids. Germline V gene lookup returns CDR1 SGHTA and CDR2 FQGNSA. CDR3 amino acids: CASSLVQGGTGELFF. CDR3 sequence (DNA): TGTGCCAGCAGCTTGGTACAGGGTGGAACCGGGGAGCTGTTTTTT. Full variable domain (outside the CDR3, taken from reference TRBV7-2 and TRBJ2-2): GAGVSQSPSNKVTEKGKDVELRCDPISGHTALYWYRQSLGQGLEFLIYFQGNSAPDKSGLPSDRFSAERTGGSVSTLTIQRTQQEDSAVYLCASSLVQGGTGELFFGEGSRLTVL.

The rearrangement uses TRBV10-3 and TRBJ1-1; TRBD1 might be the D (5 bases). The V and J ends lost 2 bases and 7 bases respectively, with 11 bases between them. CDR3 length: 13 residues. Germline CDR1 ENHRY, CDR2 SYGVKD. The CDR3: CAISETGQFEAFF. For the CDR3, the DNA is TGTGCCATCAGTGAGACCGGACAATTTGAAGCTTTCTTT.